This T cell receptor (beta chain) emerged from a study of blood T cell repertoires in COVID-19. Study-wide background: Italy, Spain and the United States were the sources of the convalescent and acute COVID-19 samples. T cells, B-cell-depleted T cells, or PBMCs supplied cDNA or gDNA.

This CDR3 comprises 13 residues. The V end lost 6 bases, the J end lost 7 bases, and 15 bases lay between the germline ends. Germline CDR1 is MNHEY and CDR2 is SMNVEV (reference sequence). Per the original data handling: The authors estimated nucleated cell counts from reference gene primer amplification. Measured with immunoSEQ multiplex PCR; TCRdb has only the in-frame clones, and not every one. For V, J and clone size, that table is used; D and trimming come from the DNA. This sample has around 140,000 clones, with around 80% found just once. Sequenced input: peripheral blood. The receptor was derived from a man aged 65 to 85 who had recovered from COVID-19. This chain joins TRBV27 and TRBJ2-5, with TRBD2 as a possible D gene (6 bases). CDR3 in amino acids: CASSPSGAGTQYF. As DNA, the CDR3 is TGTGCCAGCAGCCCCTCCGGAGCGGGGACCCAGTACTTC.